The 31 T cell receptor beta chains listed next were all sequenced from one sample in a study of cytomegalovirus exposure and HLA in healthy donors. The study ran its PCR with 60 Vbeta and 13 Jbeta primers. TCRdb keeps only in-frame clones here, not all; method: immunoSEQ multiplex PCR. The table includes 87,000 or so clones, about four fifths detected once. The specimen was PBMCs. Receptors originate from a woman aged 40 to 55 in good health and CMV-seronegative.

CDR3: CASSPILANTEAFF. The DNA of the CDR3 is TGTGCCAGCTCACCTATATTAGCAAACACTGAAGCTTTCTTT. V and J are TRBV18 and TRBJ1-1; D is ambiguous. The CDR3 loop spans 14 amino acids. V was shortened by 3 bases and J by 2 bases, with 10 bases between the two germline ends. The germline CDR1 and CDR2 sequences are KGHSH and LQKENI.

The V and J genes are TRBV27 and TRBJ2-7, with TRBD1 matching 8 bases. The CDR3 spans 15 residues. Germline V gene lookup returns CDR1 MNHEY and CDR2 SMNVEV (reference sequence). The V and J ends lost 6 bases and 5 bases, in that order; junction bases with no gene match: 12. CDR3 region: CASRGQARPGNEQYF. In nucleotides, the CDR3 is TGTGCCAGCAGGGGACAGGCCAGACCTGGAAACGAGCAGTACTTC.

The chain uses TRBV4-2 and TRBJ2-5, with 13 bases fitting TRBD2. This CDR3 has 19 residues. Losses at the gene ends were 5 bases for V and 5 bases for J; bases not matched to a gene: 17. The V gene's germline CDR1 is LGHNA and CDR2 YNFKEQ. CDR3 sequence: CASSSPSGTSGEAGETQYF. CDR3 nucleotides: TGTGCCAGCAGCTCCCCCTCCGGGACTAGCGGGGAGGCGGGGGAGACCCAGTACTTC.

The chain is built from TRBV7-8 and TRBJ1-5, with a tentative D call TRBD1 (6 bases). Between the trimmed V and J ends, which lost 4 bases and 7 bases, there was a span of 17 bases. The germline gives CDR1 SGHVS, CDR2 FQNEAQ. The CDR3 runs 15 residues. CDR3 residues: CASSSPRQAGQPQHF. DNA of the CDR3: TGTGCCAGCAGCTCACCCAGACAGGCTGGGCAGCCCCAGCATTTT. Using reference TRBV7-8 and TRBJ1-5 for the parts outside the CDR3, the full variable domain is GAGVSQSPRYKVAKRGQDVALRCDPISGHVSLFWYQQALGQGPEFLTYFQNEAQLDKSGLPSDRFFAERPEGSVSTLKIQRTQQEDSAVYLCASSSPRQAGQPQHFGDGTRLSIL.

The chain joins TRBV7-2 to TRBJ1-2; no reliable D call. V was shortened by 2 bases and J by 7 bases, with 11 bases between the two germline ends. Germline CDR1 SGHTA, CDR2 FQGNSA. This CDR3 region has 13 residues. The CDR3 spells CASSLTLAVGYTF. The CDR3 DNA reads as TGTGCCAGCAGCTTAACCCTGGCGGTTGGCTACACCTTC. Full variable domain (remainder filled in from reference TRBV7-2 and TRBJ1-2): GAGVSQSPSNKVTEKGKDVELRCDPISGHTALYWYRQSLGQGLEFLIYFQGNSAPDKSGLPSDRFSAERTGGSVSTLTIQRTQQEDSAVYLCASSLTLAVGYTFGSGTRLTVV.

This chain joins TRBV5-3 and TRBJ2-7; D is possibly TRBD2 (6 bases). TRBV5-3 carries the ORF label, with uncertain function. The CDR3 is made up of 14 amino acids. V shed 0 bases and J shed 4 bases, with 11 bases lying between them. The CDR3 loop reads CARSLDDGGYEQYF. CDR3 coding DNA: TGTGCCAGAAGCTTGGACGACGGAGGGTACGAGCAGTACTTC.

The chain has TRBV7-3 and TRBJ1-2, with a tentative D call TRBD1 (6 bases). V was trimmed by 5 bases and J by 8 bases, leaving 21 bases between them. The CDR3 runs 15 residues. The germline gives CDR1 SGHTA, CDR2 FQGTGA. CDR3 region: CASSPPWTDLWGYTF. Written as DNA, the CDR3 is TGTGCCAGCAGCCCCCCCTGGACAGACCTTTGGGGCTACACCTTC.

In this sample, this clone turned up once. The chain recombines TRBV6-5 with TRBJ1-5; TRBD1 matches at 8 bases. CDR1 and CDR2 (germline): MNHEY, SVGAGI. The CDR3 totals 13 residues. Losses at the gene ends were 4 bases for V and 6 bases for J; bases not matched to a gene: 2. CDR3 sequence reads: CASSLQGGQPQHF. DNA for the CDR3: TGTGCCAGCAGTTTACAGGGGGGTCAGCCCCAGCATTTT.

This chain joins TRBV4-1 and TRBJ1-2, with D possibly being TRBD1 (6 bases). With 7 bases removed from V and 2 bases from J, the gap between germline ends came to 17 bases. Germline V gene sequence: CDR1 MGHRA, CDR2 YSYEKL. The CDR3 has 15 amino acids. The CDR3 sequence: CASNPSAGENYGYTF. CDR3 nucleotide sequence: TGCGCCAGCAACCCGAGCGCAGGGGAGAACTATGGCTACACCTTC.

With regard to this clone: At the DNA level, this CDR3 is encoded by other sequences in the same sample as well. The chain employs TRBV7-9 and TRBJ1-2, with D tentatively TRBD1 (6 bases). Germline CDR1 and CDR2: SEHNR and FQNEAQ (reference sequence). The CDR3 has 16 residues. Between the trimmed V and J ends, which lost 5 bases and 2 bases, there was a span of 18 bases. The CDR3 sequence is CASSPKFGQGNYGYTF. The CDR3 DNA is TGTGCCAGCAGCCCCAAATTCGGGCAGGGGAACTATGGCTACACCTTC.

This chain uses TRBV7-2 with TRBJ1-1; the D gene is possibly TRBD1 (6 bases). Germline lookup yields CDR1 SGHTA and CDR2 FQGNSA. V was trimmed by 0 bases and J by 7 bases, leaving 6 bases between them. CDR3 length: 12 residues. The DNA for the CDR3 is TGTGCCAGCAGCTTAGCGACAGGTGAAGCTTTCTTT. It codes for CASSLATGEAFF.

The CDR3 sequence is CAWSFGSGAFF. CDR3 DNA sequence: TGTGCCTGGAGTTTCGGTTCGGGAGCTTTCTTT. The rearrangement uses TRBV30 and TRBJ1-1; no clear D gene. The CDR3 runs to 11 residues. V shed 2 bases and J shed 10 bases, with 11 bases lying between them. In germline, CDR1 is GTSNPN, CDR2 SVGIG (reference sequence).

This clone was detected only once. V usage is TRBV2 and J usage is TRBJ2-7; TRBD2 agrees at 8 bases. The CDR3 sequence is 13 residues long. V was clipped by 4 bases and J by 5 bases; unmatched bases: 4. Germline CDR1 is SNHLY and CDR2 is FYNNEI. The CDR3 DNA sequence: TGTGCCAGCAGTGCCTCGGGGGGGAACGAGCAGTACTTC. It yields the protein CASSASGGNEQYF. Together with reference TRBV2 and TRBJ2-7, the CDR3 gives the full variable domain: EPEVTQTPSHQVTQMGQEVILRCVPISNHLYFYWYRQILGQKVEFLVSFYNNEISEKSEIFDDQFSVERPDGSNFTLKIRSTKLEDSAMYFCASSASGGNEQYFGPGTRLTVT.

The rearrangement uses TRBV5-8 and TRBJ1-1; D uncertain. This CDR3 comprises 14 residues. Germline V gene lookup returns CDR1 SGHTS and CDR2 YDEGEE. Trimming removed 5 bases at V and 0 bases at J, with 11 bases between. CDR3 sequence reads: CASSFQDLNTEAFF. CDR3 bases: TGTGCCAGCAGTTTCCAGGATCTGAACACTGAAGCTTTCTTT.

The sample holds a few counts of this clone. The rearrangement links TRBV7-2 to TRBJ1-2, with a possible D match to TRBD1 (6 bases). Germline V gives CDR1 SGHTA, CDR2 FQGNSA. The germline V and J ends were trimmed by 0 bases and 7 bases, with 6 bases remaining between them. CDR3 length: 12 amino acids. CDR3 loop: CASSLAGAGYTF. The CDR3, as DNA: TGTGCCAGCAGCTTAGCGGGGGCTGGCTACACCTTC. Based on the CDR3 plus reference TRBV7-2 and TRBJ1-2, the full variable domain is GAGVSQSPSNKVTEKGKDVELRCDPISGHTALYWYRQSLGQGLEFLIYFQGNSAPDKSGLPSDRFSAERTGGSVSTLTIQRTQQEDSAVYLCASSLAGAGYTFGSGTRLTVV.

This rearrangement joins TRBV7-3 to TRBJ2-1; TRBD2 aligns across 11 bases. Germline CDR1 SGHTA, CDR2 FQGTGA. The trim removed 5 bases at V and 4 bases at J, leaving 4 bases unmatched. This CDR3 region has 15 residues. This CDR3 is CASSGTSGGYNEQFF. The CDR3 coding sequence is TGTGCCAGCAGCGGTACTAGCGGGGGTTACAATGAGCAGTTCTTC.

This clone was detected a few times. This sequence joins TRBV30 and TRBJ1-1; unclear D gene. The CDR3 totals 14 residues. CDR1 and CDR2 (germline): GTSNPN, SVGIG (reference sequence). The V and J ends lost 3 bases and 0 bases respectively, with 11 bases between them. The CDR3 region has the DNA TGTGCCTGGAGCGTTGAGCTGATGAACACTGAAGCTTTCTTT. Protein product: CAWSVELMNTEAFF.

The chain links TRBV9 to TRBJ2-7; D is ambiguous. The ends were cut back, 0 bases at V and 0 bases at J, with 7 bases in the middle. The CDR3 is 14 amino acids. Germline V lookup: CDR1 SGDLS, CDR2 YYNGEE. CDR3 sequence: CASSVGSSSYEQYF. For the CDR3, the DNA is TGTGCCAGCAGCGTAGGGTCGAGCTCCTACGAGCAGTACTTC.

The chain carries TRBV5-1 and TRBJ1-4, with TRBD1 identical over 11 bases. Trimming at V came to 4 bases and at J to 8 bases, leaving 4 bases not matched to a gene. The CDR3 has 14 amino acids. Germline V gene lookup returns CDR1 SGHRS and CDR2 YFSETQ. The CDR3 protein is CASSTGTGGEKLFF. The CDR3 bases are TGCGCCAGCAGCACCGGGACAGGGGGAGAAAAACTGTTTTTT.

This chain joins TRBV15 and TRBJ2-5; D is ambiguous. CDR1 is LNHNV, CDR2 YYDKDF, per germline (reference sequence). V was trimmed by 8 bases and J by 9 bases, leaving 13 bases between them. The CDR3 spans 11 residues. Written as DNA, the CDR3 is TGTGCCACCGCGAACCGAGATGCCCAGTACTTC. The encoded protein is CATANRDAQYF.

The gene calls are TRBV6-1 and TRBJ1-3; D possibly corresponds to TRBD1 (6 bases). CDR1 is MNHNS, CDR2 SASEGT, per germline. Trimming shortened V by 6 bases and J by 2 bases, and 11 bases separated the two germline ends. The CDR3 is 14 amino acids. CDR3 amino acids: CASSLQGAGNTIYF. The CDR3 nucleotides are TGTGCCAGCAGCTTACAGGGAGCTGGAAACACCATATATTTT.

This clone was recorded once. This chain uses TRBV29-1 with TRBJ2-7; weak D call: TRBD1 (5 bases). There are 13 residues in the CDR3. The germline CDR1 and CDR2 sequences are SQVTM and ANQGSEA. The V and J ends lost 3 bases and 1 base respectively, with 10 bases between them. This CDR3 is CSVDGPGSYEQYF. The CDR3 DNA follows: TGCAGCGTTGATGGTCCAGGGTCCTACGAGCAGTACTTC.

This chain uses TRBV19 with TRBJ2-1, with 8 bases lining up with TRBD1. The germline CDR1 and CDR2 sequences are LNHDA and SQIVND (reference sequence). J lost 1 base, V lost 1 base, and 0 bases had no gene match. The CDR3 covers 15 residues. The CDR3 DNA sequence: TGTGCCAGTAGTATAGGGGACAGGTCCTACAATGAGCAGTTCTTC. It encodes CASSIGDRSYNEQFF.

This clone showed up just once. The chain recombines TRBV10-3 with TRBJ1-6; 7 bases match TRBD1. V was clipped by 10 bases and J by 10 bases; unmatched bases: 10. The germline gives CDR1 ENHRY, CDR2 SYGVKD. CDR3 length: 13 amino acids. This chain's CDR3 is CATLQGSRSPLHF. CDR3 sequence (DNA): TGTGCCACCCTACAGGGGTCTCGGTCACCCCTCCACTTT.

The rearrangement links TRBV19 to TRBJ1-4; D gene ambiguous. This CDR3 has 14 residues. V lost 5 bases to trimming and J lost 5 bases, with 12 bases between them. Germline CDR1 reads LNHDA; CDR2 reads SQIVND (reference sequence). In DNA, the CDR3 is TGTGCCAGTAGTTGGTCAGGATCGAATGAAAAACTGTTTTTT. It specifies CASSWSGSNEKLFF.

The rearrangement uses TRBV11-1 and TRBJ1-3; 7 positions agree with TRBD1. Trimming at V came to 5 bases and at J to 4 bases, leaving 5 bases not matched to a gene. This CDR3 spans 14 amino acids. Germline values: CDR1 SGHAT, CDR2 FQDESV (reference sequence). CDR3 amino acids: CASSRRTGGNTIYF. The CDR3 bases are TGTGCCAGCAGCCGCCGGACAGGCGGAAACACCATATATTTT.

The rearrangement uses TRBV6-1 and TRBJ1-1, with D perhaps TRBD1 (6 bases). The V gene lost 2 bases and the J gene lost 4 bases, with 20 bases spanning the gap. The CDR3 is 17 amino acids. Looked up from germline, CDR1 is MNHNS and CDR2 is SASEGT. The CDR3 nucleotides read TGTGCCAGCAGTGAATTTGGGTGGGGGGGCAAGGGCACTGAAGCTTTCTTT. Residues: CASSEFGWGGKGTEAFF.

This chain links TRBV6-5 with TRBJ2-7, with D maybe TRBD2 (5 bases). V was clipped by 2 bases and J by 0 bases, with 5 bases between them. There are 13 residues in the CDR3. Germline V gives CDR1 MNHEY, CDR2 SVGAGI. The CDR3 DNA reads as TGTGCCAGCAGTTACCGGGACTCCTACGAGCAGTACTTC. This gives the protein CASSYRDSYEQYF.

The V call is TRBV7-3, the J call TRBJ1-1; maybe TRBD1 (6 bases). The germline gives CDR1 SGHTA, CDR2 FQGTGA. The CDR3 consists of 18 residues. V was clipped by 4 bases and J by 0 bases, with 21 bases between them. This CDR3 is CASSSIPGGQLMNTEAFF. The CDR3 nucleotides are TGTGCCAGCAGCTCAATACCTGGAGGACAGCTAATGAACACTGAAGCTTTCTTT.

This clone was counted once. The rearrangement links TRBV7-3 to TRBJ2-3; D uncertain. Per the germline V gene, CDR1 is SGHTA and CDR2 is FQGTGA. V was shortened by 2 bases and J by 4 bases, with 7 bases between the two germline ends. The length of the CDR3 is 13 residues. As DNA, the CDR3 is TGTGCCAGCAGCTTAGAACACCCAGATACGCAGTATTTT. Protein product: CASSLEHPDTQYF.

The CDR3 nucleotides are TGTGCCAGCAGTTCCGTCTACGAGCAGTACTTC. This translates into CASSSVYEQYF. The J gene is TRBJ2-7, the V gene TRBV27; D ambiguous. V was cut by 4 bases and J by 3 bases, with 4 bases left in between. The CDR3 contains 11 residues. Germline V gene lookup returns CDR1 MNHEY and CDR2 SMNVEV (reference sequence).